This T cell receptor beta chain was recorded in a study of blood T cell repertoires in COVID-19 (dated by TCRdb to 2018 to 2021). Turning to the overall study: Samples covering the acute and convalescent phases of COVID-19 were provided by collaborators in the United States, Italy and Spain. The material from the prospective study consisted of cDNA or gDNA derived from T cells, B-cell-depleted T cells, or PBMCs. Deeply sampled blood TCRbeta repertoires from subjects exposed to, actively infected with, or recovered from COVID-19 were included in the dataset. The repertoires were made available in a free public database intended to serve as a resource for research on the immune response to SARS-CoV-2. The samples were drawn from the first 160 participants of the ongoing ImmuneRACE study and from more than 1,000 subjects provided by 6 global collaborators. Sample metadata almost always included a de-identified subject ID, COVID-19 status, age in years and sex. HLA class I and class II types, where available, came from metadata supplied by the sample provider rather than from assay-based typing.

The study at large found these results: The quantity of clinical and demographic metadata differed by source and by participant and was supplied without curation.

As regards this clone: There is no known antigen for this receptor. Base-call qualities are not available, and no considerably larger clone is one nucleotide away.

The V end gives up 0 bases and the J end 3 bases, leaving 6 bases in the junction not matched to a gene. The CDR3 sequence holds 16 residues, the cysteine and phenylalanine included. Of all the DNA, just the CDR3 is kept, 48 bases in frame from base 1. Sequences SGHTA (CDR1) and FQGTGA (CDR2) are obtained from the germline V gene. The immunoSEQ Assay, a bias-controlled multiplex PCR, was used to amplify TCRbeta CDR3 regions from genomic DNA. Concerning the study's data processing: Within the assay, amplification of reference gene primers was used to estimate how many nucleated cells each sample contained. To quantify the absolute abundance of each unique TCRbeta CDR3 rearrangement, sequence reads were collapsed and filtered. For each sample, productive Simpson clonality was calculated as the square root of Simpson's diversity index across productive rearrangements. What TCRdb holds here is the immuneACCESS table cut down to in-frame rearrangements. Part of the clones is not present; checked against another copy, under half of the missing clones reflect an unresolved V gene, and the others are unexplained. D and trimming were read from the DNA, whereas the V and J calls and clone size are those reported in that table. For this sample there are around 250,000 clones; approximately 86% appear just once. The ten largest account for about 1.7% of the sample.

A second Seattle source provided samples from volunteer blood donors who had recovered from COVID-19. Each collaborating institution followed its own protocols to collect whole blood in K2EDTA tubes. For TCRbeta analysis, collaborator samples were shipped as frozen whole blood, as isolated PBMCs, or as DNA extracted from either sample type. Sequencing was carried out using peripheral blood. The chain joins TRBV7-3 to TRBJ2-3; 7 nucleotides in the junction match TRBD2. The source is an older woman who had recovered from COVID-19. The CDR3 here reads CASSLTGRGLTDTQYF. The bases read TGTGCCAGCAGCTTAACAGGGAGGGGACTGACAGATACGCAGTATTTT.